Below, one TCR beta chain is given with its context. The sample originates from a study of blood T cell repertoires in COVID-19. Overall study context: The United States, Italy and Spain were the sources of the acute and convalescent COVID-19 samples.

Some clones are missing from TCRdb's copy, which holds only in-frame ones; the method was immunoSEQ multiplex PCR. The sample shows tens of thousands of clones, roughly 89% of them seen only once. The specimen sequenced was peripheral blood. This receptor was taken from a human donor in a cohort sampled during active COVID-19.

DNA for the CDR3: TGTGCCAGCAGTTTATTGGGCGGGGGGGGCACAGATACGCAGTATTTT. Protein: CASSLLGGGGTDTQYF. V gene TRBV27 combines with J gene TRBJ2-3; 9 bases line up with TRBD2. The CDR3 is 16 residues long. V was clipped by 1 base and J by 1 base; unmatched bases: 3. Per germline, CDR1 MNHEY and CDR2 SMNVEV (reference sequence).